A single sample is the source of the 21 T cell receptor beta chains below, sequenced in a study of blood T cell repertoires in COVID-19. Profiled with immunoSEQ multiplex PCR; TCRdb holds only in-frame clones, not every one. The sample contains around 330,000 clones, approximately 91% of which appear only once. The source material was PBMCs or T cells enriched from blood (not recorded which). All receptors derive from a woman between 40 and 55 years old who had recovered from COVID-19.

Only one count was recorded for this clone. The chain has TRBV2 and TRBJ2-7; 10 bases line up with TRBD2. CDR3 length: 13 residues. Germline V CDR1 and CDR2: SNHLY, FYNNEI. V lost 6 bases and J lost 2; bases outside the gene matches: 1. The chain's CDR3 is CASRTSGAYEQYF. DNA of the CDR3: TGTGCCAGCAGAACTAGCGGGGCCTACGAGCAGTACTTC.

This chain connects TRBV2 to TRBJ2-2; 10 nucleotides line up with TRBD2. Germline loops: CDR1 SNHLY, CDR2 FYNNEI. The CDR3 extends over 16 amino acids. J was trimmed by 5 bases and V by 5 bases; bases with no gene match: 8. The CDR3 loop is CASSMIAGGSTGELFF. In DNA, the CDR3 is TGTGCCAGCAGTATGATAGCGGGAGGCTCGACCGGGGAGCTGTTTTTT.

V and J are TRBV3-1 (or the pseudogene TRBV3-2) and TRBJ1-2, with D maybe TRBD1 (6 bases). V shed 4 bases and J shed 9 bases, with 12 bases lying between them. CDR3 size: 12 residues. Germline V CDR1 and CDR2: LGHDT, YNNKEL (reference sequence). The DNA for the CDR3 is TGTGCCAGCAGCCCCGTACAGGGCCGCTACACCTTC. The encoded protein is CASSPVQGRYTF.

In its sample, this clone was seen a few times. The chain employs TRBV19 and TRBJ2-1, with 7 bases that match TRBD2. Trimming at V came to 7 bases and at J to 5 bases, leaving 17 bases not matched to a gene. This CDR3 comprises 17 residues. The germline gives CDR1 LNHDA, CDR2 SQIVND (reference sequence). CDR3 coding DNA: TGTGCCAGTACTCCATCCCTGGGAAAGCGGGAACACAATGAGCAGTTCTTC. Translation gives CASTPSLGKREHNEQFF.

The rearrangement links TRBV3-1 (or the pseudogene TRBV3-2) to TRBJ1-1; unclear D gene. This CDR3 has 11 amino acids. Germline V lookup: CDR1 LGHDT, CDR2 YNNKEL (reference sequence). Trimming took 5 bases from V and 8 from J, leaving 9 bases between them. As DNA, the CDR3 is TGTGCCAGCAGCTCCGTTTTGGAAGCTTTCTTT. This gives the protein CASSSVLEAFF.

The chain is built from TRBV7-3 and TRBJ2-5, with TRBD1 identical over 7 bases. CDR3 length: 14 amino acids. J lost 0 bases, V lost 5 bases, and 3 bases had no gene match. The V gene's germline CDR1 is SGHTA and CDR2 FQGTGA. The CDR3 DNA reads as TGTGCCAGCAGCACGGGGACAGACCAAGAGACCCAGTACTTC. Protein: CASSTGTDQETQYF.

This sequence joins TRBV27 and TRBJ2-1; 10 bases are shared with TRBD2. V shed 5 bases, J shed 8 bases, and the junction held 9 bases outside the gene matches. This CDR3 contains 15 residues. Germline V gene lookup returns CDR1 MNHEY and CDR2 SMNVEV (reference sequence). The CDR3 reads CASSPGLAEGDEQFF. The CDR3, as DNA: TGTGCCAGCAGTCCCGGACTAGCGGAGGGTGATGAGCAGTTCTTC.

CDR3 DNA: TGTGCCAGCTCACCAGCTGGGGGCGACATGGGCTACGAGCAGTACTTC. Translated, it gives CASSPAGGDMGYEQYF. V and J are TRBV18 and TRBJ2-7; D may be TRBD1 (6 bases). This CDR3 comprises 16 residues. The V end lost 2 bases, the J end lost 3 bases, and 17 bases lay between the germline ends. Germline-derived CDR1 and CDR2 are KGHSH and LQKENI.

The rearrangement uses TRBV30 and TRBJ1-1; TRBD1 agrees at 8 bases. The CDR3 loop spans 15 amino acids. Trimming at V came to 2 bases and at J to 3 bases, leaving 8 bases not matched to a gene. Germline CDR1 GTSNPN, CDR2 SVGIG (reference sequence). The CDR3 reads CAWSNSGQGHTEAFF. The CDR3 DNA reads TGTGCCTGGAGTAACTCCGGACAGGGCCACACTGAAGCTTTCTTT.

CDR3 residues: CASTGLATSGSGKQYF. As DNA, the CDR3 is TGCGCCAGCACCGGTTTGGCGACTAGCGGGAGTGGGAAGCAGTACTTC. The chain recombines TRBV23-1 with TRBJ2-7; 12 nucleotides agree with TRBD2. TRBV23-1 qualifies as an ORF whose function is uncertain. This CDR3 region has 16 residues. V was clipped by 7 bases and J by 8 bases; unmatched bases: 15.

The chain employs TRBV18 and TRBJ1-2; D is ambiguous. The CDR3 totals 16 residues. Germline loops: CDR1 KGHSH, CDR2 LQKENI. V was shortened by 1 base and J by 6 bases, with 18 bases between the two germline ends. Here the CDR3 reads CASSPRSFSGGDGYTF. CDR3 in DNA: TGTGCCAGCTCACCACGGTCATTTAGTGGAGGTGATGGCTACACCTTC.

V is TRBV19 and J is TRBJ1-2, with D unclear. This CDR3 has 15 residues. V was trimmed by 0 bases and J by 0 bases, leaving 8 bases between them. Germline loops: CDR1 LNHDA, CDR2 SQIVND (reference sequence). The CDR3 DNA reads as TGTGCCAGTAGTATAGATGAGCGTGCTAACTATGGCTACACCTTC. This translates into CASSIDERANYGYTF.

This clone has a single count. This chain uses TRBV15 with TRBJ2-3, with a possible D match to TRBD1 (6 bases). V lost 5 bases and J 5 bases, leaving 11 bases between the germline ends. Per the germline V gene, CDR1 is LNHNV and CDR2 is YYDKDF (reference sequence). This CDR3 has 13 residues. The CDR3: CATSGTGKDTQYF. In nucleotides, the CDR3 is TGTGCCACCAGCGGCACAGGGAAAGATACGCAGTATTTT.

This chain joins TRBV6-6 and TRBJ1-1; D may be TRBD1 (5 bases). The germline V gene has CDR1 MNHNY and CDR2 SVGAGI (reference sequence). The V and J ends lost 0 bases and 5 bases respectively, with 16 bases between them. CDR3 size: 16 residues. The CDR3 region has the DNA TGTGCCAGCAGTTACTCTCGAAGTAAGGGACTAACTGAAGCTTTCTTT. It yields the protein CASSYSRSKGLTEAFF.

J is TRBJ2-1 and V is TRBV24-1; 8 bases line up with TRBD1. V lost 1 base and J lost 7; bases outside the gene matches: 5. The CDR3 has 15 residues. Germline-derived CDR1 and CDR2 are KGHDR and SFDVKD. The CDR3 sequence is CATSDLGQGFNEQFF. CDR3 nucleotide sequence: TGTGCCACCAGTGATTTAGGACAGGGTTTTAATGAGCAGTTCTTC.

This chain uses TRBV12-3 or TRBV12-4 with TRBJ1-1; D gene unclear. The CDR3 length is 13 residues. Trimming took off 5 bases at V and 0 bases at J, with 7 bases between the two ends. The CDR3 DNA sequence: TGTGCCAGCAGTGATCAGATGAACACTGAAGCTTTCTTT. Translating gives CASSDQMNTEAFF.

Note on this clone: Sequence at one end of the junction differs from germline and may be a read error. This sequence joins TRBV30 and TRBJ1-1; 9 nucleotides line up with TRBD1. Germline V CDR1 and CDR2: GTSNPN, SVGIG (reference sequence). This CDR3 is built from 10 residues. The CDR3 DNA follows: TGTGCCTGGAGTTCCTCGGGACAGGGCTTT. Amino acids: CAWSSSGQGF.

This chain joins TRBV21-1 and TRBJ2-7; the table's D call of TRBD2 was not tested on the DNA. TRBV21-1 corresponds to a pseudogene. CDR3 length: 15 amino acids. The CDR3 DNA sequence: TGTGCCAGCAGCAAAGGACTAGCGGGCTCCTACGAGCAGTACTTC. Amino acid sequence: CASSKGLAGSYEQYF.

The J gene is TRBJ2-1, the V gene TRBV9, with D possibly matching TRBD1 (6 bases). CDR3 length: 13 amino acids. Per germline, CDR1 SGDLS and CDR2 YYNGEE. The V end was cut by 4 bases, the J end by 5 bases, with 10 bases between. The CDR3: CASSLQGNNEQFF. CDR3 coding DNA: TGTGCCAGCAGCTTACAGGGTAACAATGAGCAGTTCTTC.

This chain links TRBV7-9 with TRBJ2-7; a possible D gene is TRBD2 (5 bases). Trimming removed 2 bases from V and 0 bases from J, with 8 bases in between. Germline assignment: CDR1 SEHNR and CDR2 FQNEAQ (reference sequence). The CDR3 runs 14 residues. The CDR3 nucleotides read TGTGCCAGCAGCTTATTTGGGAGCTCCTACGAGCAGTACTTC. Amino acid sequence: CASSLFGSSYEQYF.

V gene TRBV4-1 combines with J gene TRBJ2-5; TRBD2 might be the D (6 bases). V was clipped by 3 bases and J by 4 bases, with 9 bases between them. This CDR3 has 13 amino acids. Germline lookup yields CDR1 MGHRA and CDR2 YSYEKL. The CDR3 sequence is CASSHPGLETQYF. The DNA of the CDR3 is TGCGCCAGCAGCCACCCGGGACTAGAGACCCAGTACTTC.